This is a list of T cell receptor beta chains from one sample in a study of CD4+ T cells in melanoma. Sequenced by immunoSEQ multiplex PCR; TCRdb stores in-frame clones only, minus some. Of 20,000 or so clones in the sample, roughly 78% were seen once. The receptors originated from a human donor with melanoma. Both conserved end residues are part of each CDR3. A D gene is named only where the DNA matches it firmly. A clone size is listed for some rows: how often the clone was seen (once, few, many), or a class if it is expanded.

clone size,V gene,J gene,D gene,CDR3 DNA,CDR3 protein
NA,TRBV18,TRBJ1-4,NA,TGTGCCAGCTCACCACTAAGGGGCTCTACCGCCGGTGAAAAACTGTTTTTT,CASSPLRGSTAGEKLFF
NA,TRBV5-1,TRBJ2-3,NA,TGCGCCAGCAGCTTGGGGGTCAGCACAGATACGCAGTATTTT,CASSLGVSTDTQYF
once,TRBV5-1,TRBJ1-6,NA,TGCGCCAGCAGCTTCACATTGGATTCACCCCTCCACTTT,CASSFTLDSPLHF
NA,TRBV4-2,TRBJ2-1,NA,TGTGCCAGCATCTGGGGTGGCAGGGCCTTCGTTTTGGGCAATGAGCAGTTCTTC,CASIWGGRAFVLGNEQFF
NA,TRBV18,TRBJ2-7,NA,TGTGCCAGCTCACCGTCGATCAGGGGGGGCGAGCAGTACTTC,CASSPSIRGGEQYF
once,TRBV30,TRBJ1-6,NA,TGTGCCTGGAGTAGGACACCAAGTCTAGACCTCCACTTT,CAWSRTPSLDLHF
NA,TRBV5-4,TRBJ1-1,NA,TGTGCCAGCAGCTCCCAAAGGGGCAACACTGAAGCTTTCTTT,CASSSQRGNTEAFF
NA,TRBV21-1,TRBJ1-4,NA,TGTGCCAGCAGCGTCCGGGGGGGGCGGGGGAAACTGTTTTTT,CASSVRGGRGKLFF
NA,TRBV7-6,TRBJ2-7,NA,TGTGCCAGCAGCTTAGAGGACAGAGGCTACGAGCAGTACTTC,CASSLEDRGYEQYF
few,TRBV5-1,TRBJ2-5,NA,TGCGCCAGCAGCTTGGCCCCCTCCGGGAGCGGCCAAGAGACCCAGTACTTC,CASSLAPSGSGQETQYF
few,TRBV5-1,TRBJ2-5,TRBD1,TGCGCCAGCAGCGGGGGGACAGGGGGCTTTGAGACCCAGTACTTC,CASSGGTGGFETQYF
once,TRBV6-5,TRBJ2-2,NA,TGTGCCAGCAGTTACCGACGACGGACAAACACCGGGGAGCTGTTTTTT,CASSYRRRTNTGELFF
NA,TRBV29-1,TRBJ1-4,NA,TGCAGCGTTCCCAGGGACGGGGATGAAAAACTGTTTTTT,CSVPRDGDEKLFF
once,TRBV5-4,TRBJ1-4,NA,TGTGCCAGCAGCTACAGGGCAACTAATGAAAAACTGTTTTTT,CASSYRATNEKLFF
NA,TRBV7-3,TRBJ2-7,NA,TGTGCCAGCAGCCAAGGACCCGGCTACGAGCAGTACTTC,CASSQGPGYEQYF
NA,TRBV7-2,TRBJ2-5,NA,TGTGCCAGCAGCCCACAACAGTGGCGGCAGGGTGGAGAGACCCAGTACTTC,CASSPQQWRQGGETQYF
NA,TRBV10-3,TRBJ1-1,TRBD1,TGTGCCATCAGTGAGTCTATCGCCGGGACAGGGAGGAACACTGAAGCTTTCTTT,CAISESIAGTGRNTEAFF
NA,TRBV7-3,TRBJ2-1,NA,TGTGCCAGCAGCTTAATCCCGGGGTACAATGAGCAGTTCTTC,CASSLIPGYNEQFF
NA,TRBV4-2,TRBJ2-1,NA,TGTGCCAGCAGCCAACGGGGGGGACAGGGTTCCAATGAGCAGTTCTTC,CASSQRGGQGSNEQFF
NA,TRBV18,TRBJ1-5,NA,TGTGCCAGCTCTCAGGGTCTTGAACAGCCCCAGCATTTT,CASSQGLEQPQHF
NA,TRBV7-9,TRBJ1-1,NA,TGTGCCAGCAGCCCTCAGCAGAACACTGAAGCTTTCTTT,CASSPQQNTEAFF
NA,TRBV7-3,TRBJ2-1,NA,TGTGCCAGCAGCATAAGGGGGGGGGCCGTCGTCTATGAGCAGTTCTTC,CASSIRGGAVVYEQFF
NA,TRBV2,TRBJ2-2,NA,TGTGCCAGCAGTGAATCCCCTTGGGGAGGCCTCACCGGGGAGCTGTTTTTT,CASSESPWGGLTGELFF
NA,TRBV6-1,TRBJ2-7,TRBD1,TGTGCCAGCAGTGAACAGGGGACAGCCTCCTACGAGCAGTACTTC,CASSEQGTASYEQYF
NA,TRBV9,TRBJ2-4,TRBD1,TGTGCCAGCAGCGCCGGGACAGGACAAAACATTCAGTACTTC,CASSAGTGQNIQYF
NA,TRBV27,TRBJ1-2,TRBD1,TGTGCCAGCAGTCGCGGCGGGGCGGACAGGGTTGGCTACACCTTC,CASSRGGADRVGYTF
NA,TRBV7-2,TRBJ1-5,TRBD1,TGTGCCAGCACCGACAGGGTAGGGCGAAATCAGCCCCAGCATTTT,CASTDRVGRNQPQHF
NA,TRBV20-1,TRBJ2-1,NA,TGCAGTGCGAGTCCGCGGCTCGAGCAGTTCTTC,CSASPRLEQFF